This record covers a single T cell receptor (beta chain). Its specificity is not known. The entry originates in a study of T-cell memory formation after mild COVID-19. Across the study: For the most part, TCR clusters were specific to one donor.

Study-wide points: Day 15 to 85 contracting clones showed balanced CD4/CD8; later expanders leaned CD4+.

Constant-segment primers and 5'RACE yielded cDNA libraries for TCR alpha and TCR beta, each carrying sample barcodes and UMIs. In TCRdb, the 5' RACE reads were re-called with MiXCR into one record per CDR3 protein. The sample carries approximately 390,000 distinct CDR3 sequences, roughly 15% recorded once. The CDR3 length is 13 residues. Germline V gene sequence: CDR1 SGHTA, CDR2 FQGNSA. V was trimmed by 4 bases and J by 12 bases, leaving 18 bases between them. The sample taken for sequencing was PBMCs or a T cell subset sorted from them (not recorded which). The source of this sequence is a man aged 18 to 29 who had mild COVID-19 (a few samples of this study predate the infection). Cell type and time point are not known. The V call is TRBV7-2, the J call TRBJ1-1; D might be TRBD1 (6 bases). DNA of the CDR3: TGTGCCAGCAGCTCAGGCGGGGGGCCGATGACTTTCTTT. Its protein product is CASSSGGGPMTFF.